This paragraph covers one TCR beta chain sequence. This entry is derived from a study of blood T cell repertoires in COVID-19. Study in general: The study drew acute and convalescent COVID-19 samples from the United States, Italy and Spain. T cells, B-cell-depleted T cells, or PBMCs provided the cDNA or gDNA that served as material.

Germline V gene data show CDR1 as GTSNPN and CDR2 as SVGIG (reference sequence). The ends were cut back, 5 bases at V and 6 bases at J, with 12 bases in the middle. The CDR3 consists of 12 residues. Per the study methods: Reference gene primer amplification gave estimated nucleated cell counts. The data were produced by immunoSEQ multiplex PCR, yet TCRdb's version contains in-frame clones alone and is incomplete. V, J and clone size are those of that table, while D and trimming were read from the DNA. The sample holds about 170,000 clones, 92% seen once. One Seattle source followed patients from active infection through their disease course.

Material: peripheral blood. The receptor comes from a man under 40 with COVID-19, enrolled during active disease. This chain links TRBV30 with TRBJ2-3; D perhaps matches TRBD2 (7 bases). For the CDR3, the DNA is TGTGCCTGGGGCGCGGGGGCGGATACGCAGTATTTT. Its translation is CAWGAGADTQYF.